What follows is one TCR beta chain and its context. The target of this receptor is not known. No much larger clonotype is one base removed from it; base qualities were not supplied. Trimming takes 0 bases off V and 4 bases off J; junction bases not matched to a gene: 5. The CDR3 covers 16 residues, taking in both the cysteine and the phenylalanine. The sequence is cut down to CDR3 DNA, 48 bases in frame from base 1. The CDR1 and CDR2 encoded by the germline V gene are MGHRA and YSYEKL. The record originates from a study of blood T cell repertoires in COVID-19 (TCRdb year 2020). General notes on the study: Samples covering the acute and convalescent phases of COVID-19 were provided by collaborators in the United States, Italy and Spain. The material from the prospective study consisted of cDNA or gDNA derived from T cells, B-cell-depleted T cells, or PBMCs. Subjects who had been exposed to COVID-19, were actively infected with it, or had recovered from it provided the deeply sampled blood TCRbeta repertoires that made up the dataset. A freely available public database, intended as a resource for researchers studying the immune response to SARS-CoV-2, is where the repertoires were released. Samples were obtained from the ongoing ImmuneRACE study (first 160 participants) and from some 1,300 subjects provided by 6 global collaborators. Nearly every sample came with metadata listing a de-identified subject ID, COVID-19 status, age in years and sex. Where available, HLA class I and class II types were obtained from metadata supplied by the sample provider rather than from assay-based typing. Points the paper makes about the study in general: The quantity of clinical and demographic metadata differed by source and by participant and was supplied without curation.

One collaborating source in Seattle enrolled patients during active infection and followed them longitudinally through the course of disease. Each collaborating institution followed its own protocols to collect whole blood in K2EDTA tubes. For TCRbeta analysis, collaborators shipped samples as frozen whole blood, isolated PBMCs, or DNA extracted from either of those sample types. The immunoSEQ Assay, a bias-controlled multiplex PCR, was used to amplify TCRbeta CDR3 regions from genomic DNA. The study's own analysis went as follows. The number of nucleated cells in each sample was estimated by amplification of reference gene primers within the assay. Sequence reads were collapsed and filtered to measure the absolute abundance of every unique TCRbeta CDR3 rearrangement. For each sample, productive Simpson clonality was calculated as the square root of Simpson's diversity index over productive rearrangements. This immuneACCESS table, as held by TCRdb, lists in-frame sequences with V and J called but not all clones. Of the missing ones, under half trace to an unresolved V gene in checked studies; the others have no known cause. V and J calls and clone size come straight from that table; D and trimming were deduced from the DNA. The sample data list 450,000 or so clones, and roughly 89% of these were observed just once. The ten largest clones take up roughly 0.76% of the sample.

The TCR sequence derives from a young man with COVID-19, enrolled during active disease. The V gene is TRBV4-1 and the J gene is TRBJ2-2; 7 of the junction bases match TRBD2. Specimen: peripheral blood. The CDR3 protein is CASSQDEGGGTGELFF. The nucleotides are TGCGCCAGCAGCCAAGATGAGGGCGGGGGCACCGGGGAGCTGTTTTTT.